A single sample is the source of the 28 T cell receptor beta chains below, sequenced in a study of T cell responses to AZD1222 COVID-19 vaccine. The method was immunoSEQ multiplex PCR; TCRdb's version includes in-frame clones alone and lacks a portion of them. The sample comprises around 120,000 clones, 88% of which are singletons, and about 3.7% rests with the top ten. The sequencing here drew on peripheral blood, taken on day 0 of AZD1222 vaccination. The source is an adult in good health.

The gene calls are TRBV19 and TRBJ2-2, with D perhaps TRBD1 or TRBD2 (5 bases each). This CDR3 comprises 14 residues. Germline-derived CDR1 and CDR2 are LNHDA and SQIVND (reference sequence). V was trimmed by 1 base and J by 4 bases, leaving 7 bases between them. The CDR3 loop is CASSIAGGTGELFF. In nucleotides, the CDR3 is TGTGCCAGTAGTATAGCTGGGGGCACCGGGGAGCTGTTTTTT.

The rearrangement links TRBV7-8 to TRBJ1-1; no definite D call. The CDR3 has 14 amino acids. The germline V gene has CDR1 SGHVS and CDR2 FQNEAQ. V was pared by 6 bases and J by 1 base, with 12 bases between. The CDR3 bases are TGTGCCAGCAGACCCGGACGGCAGAACACTGAAGCTTTCTTT. Its protein product is CASRPGRQNTEAFF.

This chain uses TRBV3-1 (or the pseudogene TRBV3-2) with TRBJ2-1; either TRBD1 or TRBD2 may fit D (6 bases each). Germline values: CDR1 LGHDT, CDR2 YNNKEL (reference sequence). The CDR3 is made up of 15 amino acids. V was shortened by 3 bases and J by 5 bases, with 14 bases between the two germline ends. CDR3 region: CASSQTWGADNEQFF. CDR3 sequence (DNA): TGTGCCAGCAGCCAGACCTGGGGGGCGGACAATGAGCAGTTCTTC.

This chain uses TRBV7-8 with TRBJ1-1; D gene ambiguous. With 7 bases removed from V and 4 bases from J, the gap between germline ends came to 13 bases. Germline values: CDR1 SGHVS, CDR2 FQNEAQ. The CDR3 spans 13 residues. This chain's CDR3 is CASTLTPGTEAFF. Written as DNA, the CDR3 is TGTGCCAGCACCCTGACACCGGGCACTGAAGCTTTCTTT.

The V call is TRBV3-1 (or the pseudogene TRBV3-2), the J call TRBJ1-2; D is unresolved. CDR3 length: 16 amino acids. V lost 1 base and J lost 8, with 20 bases in between. From germline, CDR1 is LGHDT and CDR2 YNNKEL (reference sequence). CDR3 sequence: CASSQVAGYRGRGYTF. DNA for the CDR3: TGTGCCAGCAGCCAAGTAGCCGGGTACAGAGGGCGCGGCTACACCTTC.

This chain joins TRBV12-3 or TRBV12-4 and TRBJ1-5, with D tentatively TRBD1 (5 bases). This CDR3 has 12 residues. Trimming took off 5 bases at V and 9 bases at J, with 11 bases between the two ends. The CDR3 coding sequence is TGTGCCAGCAGTAGCAGGGTATCGCCCCAGCATTTT. Its translation: CASSSRVSPQHF.

The chain uses TRBV4-1 and TRBJ2-7; TRBD1 might be the D (5 bases). Germline CDR1 MGHRA, CDR2 YSYEKL. V shed 5 bases and J shed 5 bases, with 16 bases lying between them. This CDR3 has 14 amino acids. The CDR3, as DNA: TGCGCCAGCAGCTTCCGACCAGGGTCCGACGAGCAGTACTTC. Its translation is CASSFRPGSDEQYF.

The CDR3 nucleotides read TGTGCCAGCAGCTCCCCGGGACTTCACTATGGCTACACCTTC. Translating it yields CASSSPGLHYGYTF. This sequence joins TRBV7-9 and TRBJ1-2; tentatively, D is TRBD1 (5 bases). CDR1 is SEHNR and CDR2 is FQNEAQ in the germline V gene (reference sequence). The CDR3 is 14 residues long. V was clipped by 4 bases and J by 3 bases, with 12 bases between them. Variable domain in full (rest from reference TRBV7-9 and TRBJ1-2): DTGVSQNPRHKITKRGQNVTFRCDPISEHNRLYWYRQTLGQGPEFLTYFQNEAQLEKSRLLSDRFSAERPKGSFSTLEIQRTEQGDSAMYLCASSSPGLHYGYTFGSGTRLTVV.

This clone was found once. This chain links TRBV5-1 with TRBJ2-5, with TRBD2 as a possible D gene (7 bases). Trimming took off 4 bases at V and 1 base at J, with 8 bases between the two ends. CDR1 SGHRS and CDR2 YFSETQ come from the germline V gene. The CDR3 has 13 residues. In DNA, the CDR3 is TGCGCCAGCAGCAGGGGGGGCCAAGAGACCCAGTACTTC. Protein: CASSRGGQETQYF. Full variable domain (outside the CDR3, taken from reference TRBV5-1 and TRBJ2-5): KAGVTQTPRYLIKTRGQQVTLSCSPISGHRSVSWYQQTPGQGLQFLFEYFSETQRNKGNFPGRFSGRQFSNSRSEMNVSTLELGDSALYLCASSRGGQETQYFGPGTRLLVL.

This chain joins TRBV5-4 and TRBJ2-3; 12 nucleotides agree with TRBD2. This CDR3 contains 16 residues. Germline-derived CDR1 and CDR2 are SGHNT and YYREEE (reference sequence). V shed 4 bases, J shed 3 bases, and the junction held 6 bases outside the gene matches. Here the CDR3 DNA reads TGTGCCAGCAGCCCTAGCGGGGGGGCCATAACAGATACGCAGTATTTT. Its protein is CASSPSGGAITDTQYF.

The J gene is TRBJ1-2, the V gene TRBV28; weak D call: TRBD1 (5 bases). Germline V gives CDR1 MDHEN, CDR2 SYDVKM. Trimming left V 5 bases short and J 4 bases short, with 14 bases between. CDR3 length: 14 residues. CDR3 protein: CASSDLPRGYGYTF. DNA of the CDR3: TGTGCCAGCAGTGACCTTCCAAGGGGCTATGGCTACACCTTC.

The chain combines TRBV10-1 with TRBJ2-3, with D unresolved. Germline V CDR1 and CDR2: WNHNN, SYGVQD (reference sequence). V lost 6 bases and J lost 5, with 12 bases in between. CDR3 size: 13 residues. For the CDR3, the DNA is TGCGCCAGCAGAGAAAGGTTGGGAGATACGCAGTATTTT. It yields the protein CASRERLGDTQYF.

The chain is built from TRBV2 and TRBJ2-7; a possible D gene is TRBD2 (6 bases). Germline V lookup: CDR1 SNHLY, CDR2 FYNNEI. The CDR3 has 11 residues. Trimming took off 4 bases at V and 11 bases at J, with 12 bases between the two ends. This CDR3 is CASSVWGEEYF. In DNA form, the CDR3 reads TGTGCCAGCAGTGTGTGGGGGGAAGAGTACTTC.

The rearrangement uses TRBV5-1 and TRBJ1-2; D is possibly TRBD1 (5 bases). CDR1 is SGHRS, CDR2 YFSETQ, per germline. CDR3 length equals 13 residues. Trimming cost V 2 bases and J 7 bases, with 12 bases left between them. In DNA, the CDR3 is TGCGCCAGCAGCTTCCGAGGGGTAGGTGGCTACACCTTC. Translated, it gives CASSFRGVGGYTF. The full variable domain, with the rest looked up from reference TRBV5-1 and TRBJ1-2, is KAGVTQTPRYLIKTRGQQVTLSCSPISGHRSVSWYQQTPGQGLQFLFEYFSETQRNKGNFPGRFSGRQFSNSRSEMNVSTLELGDSALYLCASSFRGVGGYTFGSGTRLTVV.

The chain joins TRBV19 to TRBJ1-1, with D possibly being TRBD1 (5 bases). Trimming took off 4 bases at V and 1 base at J, with 10 bases between the two ends. The germline V gene encodes CDR1 LNHDA and CDR2 SQIVND (reference sequence). The length of the CDR3 is 14 residues. CDR3 bases: TGTGCCAGTAGTAGGGACGGGCCGAACACTGAAGCTTTCTTT. Protein product: CASSRDGPNTEAFF.

Only one count was recorded for this clone. The chain employs TRBV2 and TRBJ2-7; 9 nucleotides line up with TRBD2. Germline CDR1 SNHLY, CDR2 FYNNEI. Losses at the gene ends were 5 bases for V and 5 bases for J; bases not matched to a gene: 10. CDR3 size: 15 residues. CDR3 sequence: CASSLRAGGSDEQYF. In DNA form, the CDR3 reads TGTGCCAGCAGTCTGAGAGCGGGGGGATCGGACGAGCAGTACTTC.

This clone showed up just once. The rearrangement joins TRBV5-6 to TRBJ1-6; possible D gene TRBD1, 5 bases. In germline, CDR1 is SGHDT, CDR2 YYEEEE. The V end was cut by 0 bases, the J end by 13 bases, with 14 bases between. This CDR3 is 14 amino acids long. The CDR3 DNA reads TGTGCCAGCAGCTTGGGAGTGGGGGTATACCCCCTCCACTTT. Translation gives CASSLGVGVYPLHF.

CDR3: CASSVNTGELFF. The CDR3 coding sequence is TGCGCCAGCAGCGTTAACACCGGGGAGCTGTTTTTT. The chain carries TRBV5-1 and TRBJ2-2, with unresolved D. Germline-derived CDR1 and CDR2 are SGHRS and YFSETQ. V lost 4 bases, J lost 2 bases, and 3 bases lay in between. The CDR3 spans 12 residues.

This clone was recorded only once. The chain joins TRBV6-6 to TRBJ1-2; tentatively, D is TRBD1 (5 bases). Trimming took 5 bases from V and 4 from J, leaving 23 bases between them. Germline-derived CDR1 and CDR2 are MNHNY and SVGAGI (reference sequence). The CDR3 length is 17 residues. The DNA for the CDR3 is TGTGCCAGCAGTCTCCGACGACAGAGTCTATTCGTCTATGGCTACACCTTC. Translated, it gives CASSLRRQSLFVYGYTF.

Comment on this clone: This sample also contains other DNA sequences that code for the same CDR3. The chain uses TRBV7-9 and TRBJ1-5; 11 bases fit TRBD1. Per germline, CDR1 SEHNR and CDR2 FQNEAQ (reference sequence). The CDR3 consists of 14 residues. With V trimmed by 3 bases and J by 6 bases, 1 base remained unmatched. In nucleotides, the CDR3 is TGTGCCAGCAGCTTGGGACAGGGGGGTCAGCCCCAGCATTTT. It yields the protein CASSLGQGGQPQHF.

CDR3 region: CASSIWDGGRYEQYF. In nucleotides, the CDR3 is TGTGCCAGTAGTATATGGGACGGGGGCCGATACGAGCAGTACTTC. V gene TRBV19 combines with J gene TRBJ2-7, with D possibly being TRBD1 or TRBD2 (6 bases each). Trimming stripped 2 bases from V and 4 bases from J, with 15 bases between. The CDR3 loop spans 15 amino acids. Germline values: CDR1 LNHDA, CDR2 SQIVND (reference sequence).

The chain links TRBV2 to TRBJ2-6; D not resolved. Germline CDR1 and CDR2: SNHLY and FYNNEI. CDR3 length equals 13 residues. V was trimmed by 6 bases and J by 2 bases, leaving 5 bases between them. The CDR3 sequence: CASRVAGANVLTF. CDR3 coding DNA: TGTGCCAGCAGGGTAGCTGGGGCCAACGTCCTGACTTTC.

The chain employs TRBV19 and TRBJ1-2; D possibly corresponds to TRBD1 (5 bases). Germline V lookup: CDR1 LNHDA, CDR2 SQIVND (reference sequence). There are 16 residues in the CDR3. Trimming took 4 bases from V and 4 from J, leaving 19 bases between them. The CDR3 loop is CASSRATGTGGYGYTF. CDR3 DNA sequence: TGTGCCAGTAGTAGGGCCACCGGGACGGGGGGCTATGGCTACACCTTC.

CDR3 nucleotide sequence: TGTGCCAGCAGCCTCCGGGGGGCTTTTAGCACAGATACGCAGTATTTT. As protein: CASSLRGAFSTDTQYF. The rearrangement uses TRBV7-2 and TRBJ2-3; D might be TRBD2 (7 bases). V lost 5 bases, J lost 0 bases, and 15 bases lay in between. This CDR3 spans 16 amino acids. Germline CDR1 is SGHTA and CDR2 is FQGNSA.

CDR3 in amino acids: CASLGTARTGNTGELFF. CDR3 DNA: TGTGCCAGCCTCGGGACAGCCCGAACGGGCAACACCGGGGAGCTGTTTTTT. The chain is built from TRBV27 and TRBJ2-2; 7 nucleotides agree with TRBD1. Germline V gene data show CDR1 as MNHEY and CDR2 as SMNVEV (reference sequence). The CDR3 runs to 17 residues. V was clipped by 8 bases and J by 2 bases; unmatched bases: 14.

This clone was observed a single time. The CDR3 DNA follows: TGTGCCAGCAGTGAGATCCGGCGGGATACGCAGTATTTT. Protein product: CASSEIRRDTQYF. The V call is TRBV6-1, the J call TRBJ2-3; D unclear. The length of the CDR3 is 13 residues. Germline V lookup: CDR1 MNHNS, CDR2 SASEGT. With 3 bases removed from V and 6 bases from J, the gap between germline ends came to 10 bases.

In this sample, this clone turned up a few times. The chain combines TRBV7-2 with TRBJ1-6; the match to TRBD1 covers 11 bases. Losses at the gene ends were 5 bases for V and 7 bases for J; bases not matched to a gene: 7. Germline CDR1 SGHTA, CDR2 FQGNSA. The CDR3 runs to 16 residues. Here the CDR3 DNA reads TGTGCCAGCAGCCCTTGGACAGGGGGCCAAAATTCACCCCTCCACTTT. As protein: CASSPWTGGQNSPLHF.

This chain connects TRBV18 to TRBJ2-5; 13 nucleotides match TRBD2. CDR1 and CDR2 (germline): KGHSH, LQKENI. V was clipped by 6 bases and J by 4 bases; unmatched bases: 8. The CDR3 contains 16 residues. CDR3 residues: CASSPGLAGSRETQYF. In nucleotides, the CDR3 is TGTGCCAGCTCCCCGGGACTAGCGGGGTCTCGAGAGACCCAGTACTTC. Full variable domain (missing parts from reference TRBV18 and TRBJ2-5): NAGVMQNPRHLVRRRGQEARLRCSPMKGHSHVYWYRQLPEEGLKFMVYLQKENIIDESGMPKERFSAEFPKEGPSILRIQQVVRGDSAAYFCASSPGLAGSRETQYFGPGTRLLVL.